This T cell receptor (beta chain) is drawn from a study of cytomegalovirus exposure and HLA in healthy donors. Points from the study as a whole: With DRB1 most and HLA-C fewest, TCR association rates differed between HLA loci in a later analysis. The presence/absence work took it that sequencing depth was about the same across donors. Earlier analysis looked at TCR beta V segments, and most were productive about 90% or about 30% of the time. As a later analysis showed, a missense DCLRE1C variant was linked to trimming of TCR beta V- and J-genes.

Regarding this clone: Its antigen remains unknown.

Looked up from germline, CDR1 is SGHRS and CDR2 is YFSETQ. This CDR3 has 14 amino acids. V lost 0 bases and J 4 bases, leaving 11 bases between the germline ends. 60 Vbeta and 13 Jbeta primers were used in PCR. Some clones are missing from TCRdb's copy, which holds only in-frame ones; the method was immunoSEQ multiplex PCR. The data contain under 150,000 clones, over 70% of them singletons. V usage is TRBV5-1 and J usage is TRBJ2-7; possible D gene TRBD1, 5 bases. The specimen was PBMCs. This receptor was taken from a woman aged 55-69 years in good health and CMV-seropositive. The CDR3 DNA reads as TGCGCCAGCAGCTTGGGACAGAGTACTTACGAGCAGTACTTC. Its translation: CASSLGQSTYEQYF.